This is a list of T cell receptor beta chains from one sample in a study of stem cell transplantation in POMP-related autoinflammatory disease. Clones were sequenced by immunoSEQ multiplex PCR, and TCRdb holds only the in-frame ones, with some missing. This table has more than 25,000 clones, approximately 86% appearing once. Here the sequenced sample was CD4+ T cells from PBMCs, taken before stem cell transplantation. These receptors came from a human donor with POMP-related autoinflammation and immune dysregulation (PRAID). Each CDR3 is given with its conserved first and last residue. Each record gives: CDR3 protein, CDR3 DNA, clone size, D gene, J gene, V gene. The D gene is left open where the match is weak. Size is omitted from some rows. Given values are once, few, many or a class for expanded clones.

CASSLGFPGLDTEAFF | TGCGCCAGCAGCTTGGGTTTCCCGGGACTCGACACTGAAGCTTTCTTT | - | - | TRBJ1-1 | TRBV5-1
CASSLVPDFYEQYF | TGTGCCAGCAGCTTAGTCCCAGATTTCTACGAGCAGTACTTC | - | - | TRBJ2-7 | TRBV7-2
CASSPTSGFQETQYF | TGTGCCAGCAGCCCGACTAGCGGGTTCCAAGAGACCCAGTACTTC | - | TRBD2 | TRBJ2-5 | TRBV7-7
CASSYSSGQGRETQYF | TGTGCCAGCAGTTACTCGTCCGGACAGGGACGAGAGACCCAGTACTTC | - | TRBD1 | TRBJ2-5 | TRBV6-5
CASSLPGANVLTF | TGTGCCAGCAGCTTACCTGGGGCCAACGTCCTGACTTTC | - | - | TRBJ2-6 | TRBV7-3
CASSEDRFRVDEKLFF | TGTGCCAGCAGTGAAGACCGGTTTAGAGTCGATGAAAAACTGTTTTTT | - | - | TRBJ1-4 | TRBV2
CASSLAGGDSYEQYF | TGTGCCAGCAGCTTAGCGGGTGGGGATTCCTACGAGCAGTACTTC | - | - | TRBJ2-7 | TRBV7-2
CASSLDRDYEQYF | TGTGCCAGCAGCTTAGACAGAGACTACGAGCAGTACTTC | - | - | TRBJ2-7 | TRBV11-3
CASSSTTTTDTQYF | TGCGCCAGCAGCTCGACCACGACCACAGATACGCAGTATTTT | - | - | TRBJ2-3 | TRBV5-1
CASRNVLGELFF | TGCGCCAGCAGGAATGTTCTCGGGGAGCTGTTTTTT | - | - | TRBJ2-2 | TRBV5-1
CASRDTGTGDNYGYTF | TGTGCCAGCAGAGACACCGGGACAGGGGACAACTATGGCTACACCTTC | - | TRBD1 | TRBJ1-2 | TRBV7-3
CASSSTGIYGYTF | TGTGCCAGCAGTTCAACAGGGATCTATGGCTACACCTTC | - | - | TRBJ1-2 | TRBV27
CASAFQGVNTGELFF | TGTGCTAGTGCCTTCCAGGGGGTGAATACCGGGGAGCTGTTTTTT | - | TRBD1 | TRBJ2-2 | TRBV12-5
CASSVLSPGYEQYF | TGTGCCAGCAGTGTACTGTCCCCCGGGTACGAGCAGTACTTC | - | - | TRBJ2-7 | TRBV2
CASSFHRQGEYGYTF | TGTGCCAGCAGCTTCCACCGACAGGGAGAGTATGGCTACACCTTC | - | TRBD1 | TRBJ1-2 | TRBV5-5
CASSVAPRGGYEQYF | TGTGCCAGCAGCGTAGCTCCCAGGGGGGGTTACGAGCAGTACTTC | - | - | TRBJ2-7 | TRBV9
CASSQTGPGTSTDTQYF | TGCGCCAGCAGTCAAACGGGGCCAGGGACTAGCACAGATACGCAGTATTTT | once | - | TRBJ2-3 | TRBV4-1
CASSLDRRYEQYF | TGTGCCAGCAGCTTGGACAGGCGCTACGAGCAGTACTTC | - | TRBD1 | TRBJ2-7 | TRBV7-6
CASSLVGSYEQYF | TGCGCCAGCAGCTTGGTAGGGTCCTACGAGCAGTACTTC | few | - | TRBJ2-7 | TRBV5-1
CASSVAPQGGRETQYF | TGTGCCAGCAGCGTAGCCCCTCAGGGAGGTCGGGAGACCCAGTACTTC | - | - | TRBJ2-5 | TRBV9
CASSFIRQGRKSSNQPQHF | TGCGCCAGCAGCTTTATCCGACAAGGGCGCAAATCGAGCAATCAGCCCCAGCATTTT | - | - | TRBJ1-5 | TRBV5-1
CASSISPRRGGTQYF | TGTGCCAGTAGTATATCCCCCCGGCGGGGAGGTACGCAGTATTTT | - | - | TRBJ2-3 | TRBV19
CASSQGAAGVTGELFF | TGTGCCAGCAGCCAAGGGGCAGCGGGAGTTACCGGGGAGCTGTTTTTT | - | TRBD2 | TRBJ2-2 | TRBV4-2
CASTGTGVTGELFF | TGTGCCAGCACCGGGACAGGGGTCACCGGGGAGCTGTTTTTT | - | TRBD1 | TRBJ2-2 | TRBV6-1
CASSYTSPGPGYTF | TGCGCCAGCAGCTACACGAGTCCGGGCCCTGGCTACACCTTC | - | - | TRBJ1-2 | TRBV5-1
CASSLERGADLQETQYF | TGCGCCAGCAGCTTGGAGAGGGGAGCCGACCTCCAAGAGACCCAGTACTTC | - | - | TRBJ2-5 | TRBV5-1
CASSHSQETQYF | TGCGCCAGCAGTCACTCCCAAGAGACCCAGTACTTC | - | - | TRBJ2-5 | TRBV10-1
CAISESSSNQHTQYF | TGTGCCATCAGTGAGTCGAGCTCGAACCAGCATACGCAGTATTTT | - | - | TRBJ2-3 | TRBV10-3